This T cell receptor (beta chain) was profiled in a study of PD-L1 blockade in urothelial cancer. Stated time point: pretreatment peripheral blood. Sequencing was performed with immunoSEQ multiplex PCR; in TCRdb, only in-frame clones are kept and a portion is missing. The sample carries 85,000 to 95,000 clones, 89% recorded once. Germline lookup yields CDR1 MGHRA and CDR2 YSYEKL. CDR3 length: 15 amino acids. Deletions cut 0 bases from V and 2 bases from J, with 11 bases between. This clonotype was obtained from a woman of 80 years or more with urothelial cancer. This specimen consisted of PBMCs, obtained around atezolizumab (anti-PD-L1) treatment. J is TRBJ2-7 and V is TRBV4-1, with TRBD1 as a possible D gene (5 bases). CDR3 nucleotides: TGCGCCAGCAGCCAAGATGGGGCAGGTACCTACGAGCAGTACTTC. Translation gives CASSQDGAGTYEQYF.